This T cell receptor beta chain was retrieved from a study of cytomegalovirus exposure and HLA in healthy donors. The overall study: Previous work identified roughly 120 million unique TCR beta sequences from around 170 million T cells. General observations from the study: The number of N-insertions in an Asian-associated ancestry cluster was reportedly below the roughly 700-donor mean in a later analysis.

This clone appeared a few times. What it binds is unknown. The V and J ends lost 1 base and 4 bases, in that order; junction bases with no gene match: 1. This CDR3 comprises 15 residues. CDR1 and CDR2 from the germline V gene are KGHSH and LQKENI. PCR employed 60 Vbeta and 13 Jbeta primers. Assay used: immunoSEQ multiplex PCR; TCRdb lists only in-frame clones, some missing. Of about 130,000 clones listed, approximately 80% are singletons. Sequencing used PBMCs. The clonotype comes from a girl aged 2 to 10 in good health and CMV-seronegative. This sequence joins TRBV18 and TRBJ2-7; 13 positions match TRBD2. The CDR3 bases are TGTGCCAGCTCACCACGGACTAGCGGGAGTTACGAGCAGTACTTC. It specifies CASSPRTSGSYEQYF.